This paragraph covers one T cell receptor beta chain sequence. This sample is drawn from a study of blood T cell repertoires in COVID-19. As originally analysed: Reference gene primer amplification in the assay estimated nucleated cell counts. Method: immunoSEQ multiplex PCR; TCRdb's copy keeps in-frame clones and lacks some. V, J and clone size derive from that table, while D and trimming were established from the DNA sequence. The data contain around 700,000 clones, 70% to 90% of them singletons. CDR3 size: 15 residues. CDR1 MRHNA and CDR2 SNTAGT come from the germline V gene. V was pared by 3 bases and J by 4 bases, with 5 bases of the junction left unmatched.

The TCR sequence derives from a young woman with acute or convalescent COVID-19. V usage is TRBV6-4 and J usage is TRBJ2-1; 8 nucleotides agree with TRBD1. Sequenced material: peripheral blood. The CDR3 DNA follows: TGTGCCAGCAGTGAAGAGAGACAGGGGTACAATGAGCAGTTCTTC. The encoded protein is CASSEERQGYNEQFF.